The sequence of this TCR beta chain was determined in a study of T cell changes during pregnancy in multiple sclerosis. The method was immunoSEQ multiplex PCR; TCRdb's version includes in-frame clones alone and lacks a portion of them. The profile shows more than 25,000 clones, nearly 90% of them singletons. Trimming stripped 3 bases from V and 2 bases from J, with 13 bases between. Germline V gene lookup returns CDR1 SQVTM and CDR2 ANQGSEA. This CDR3 spans 14 amino acids. The J gene is TRBJ1-1, the V gene TRBV29-1; D not certain. This TCR came from a female donor with multiple sclerosis, enrolled in a pregnancy study. This sample comprised CD8+ T cells from peripheral blood mononuclear cells, obtained in the third trimester of pregnancy. The DNA for the CDR3 is TGCAGCGTTGACCGCGGGGTGGGAAACACTGAAGCTTTCTTT. Translating it yields CSVDRGVGNTEAFF.